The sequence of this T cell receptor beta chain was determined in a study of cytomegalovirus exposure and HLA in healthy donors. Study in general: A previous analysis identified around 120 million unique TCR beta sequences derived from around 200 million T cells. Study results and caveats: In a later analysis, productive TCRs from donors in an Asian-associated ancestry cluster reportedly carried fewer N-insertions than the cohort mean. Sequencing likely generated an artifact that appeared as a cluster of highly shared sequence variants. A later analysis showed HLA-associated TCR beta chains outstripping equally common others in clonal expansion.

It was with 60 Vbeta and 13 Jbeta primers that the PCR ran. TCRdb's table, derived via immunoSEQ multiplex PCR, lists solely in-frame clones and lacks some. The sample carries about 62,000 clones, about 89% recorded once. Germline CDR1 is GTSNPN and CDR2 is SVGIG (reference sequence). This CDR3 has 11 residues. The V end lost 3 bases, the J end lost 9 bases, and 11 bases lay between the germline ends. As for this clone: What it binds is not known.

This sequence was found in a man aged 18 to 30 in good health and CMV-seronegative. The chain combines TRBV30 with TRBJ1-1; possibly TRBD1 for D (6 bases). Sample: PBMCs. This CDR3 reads CAWRGGQQAFF. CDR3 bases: TGTGCCTGGAGGGGGGGGCAGCAAGCTTTCTTT.